This T cell receptor beta chain was recovered during a study of CD8 T cells in ankylosing spondylitis. Trimming took 3 bases from V and 1 from J, leaving 13 bases between them. There are 15 residues in the CDR3. Germline loops: CDR1 MDHEN, CDR2 SYDVKM. Quantitative barcoded 5'-RACE was used to prepare TCR beta libraries. TCRdb redid the calling of the 5' RACE reads with MiXCR, one entry per CDR3 protein. This table holds approximately 200,000 distinct CDR3 sequences, roughly 12% found once. The chain recombines TRBV28 with TRBJ2-7, with D hard to call. The TCR comes from a male donor with ankylosing spondylitis or in good health (not recorded which). The specimen was blood, either unsorted or a sorted T cell fraction (not recorded which). The CDR3 loop is CASSFGFEGSYEQYF. In DNA, the CDR3 is TGTGCCAGCAGTTTCGGCTTCGAAGGGTCCTACGAGCAGTACTTC.